These 30 T cell receptor beta chains were all obtained from the same sample, sequenced in a study of cytomegalovirus exposure and HLA in healthy donors (dated by TCRdb to about 2017). Receptor amplification or capture employed the immunoSEQ multiplex PCR assay. For the multiplex PCR, a mixture combining 60 forward primers for TCR Vbeta segments and 13 reverse primers for TCR Jbeta segments was used. TCRdb took this table from immuneACCESS and kept in-frame rearrangements with V and J called. Such tables lack part of the clones; where checked against another copy, unresolved V genes explain under half of the gap, and the rest is unexplained. The sample contains about 160,000 clones, 80% to 90% of them found a single time. The top ten constitute roughly 2% of the sample. Input material: PBMCs. Receptors were obtained from a woman aged 18 to 35 in good health and CMV-seronegative.

The V gene is TRBV27, the J gene TRBJ1-4, with a possible D match to TRBD1 (6 bases). The CDR3 length is 15 residues. The germline CDR1 and CDR2 sequences are MNHEY and SMNVEV (reference sequence). V was clipped by 4 bases and J by 3 bases, with 12 bases between them. The CDR3 sequence is CASSYGAGANEKLFF. The CDR3 DNA follows: TGTGCCAGCAGTTATGGGGCAGGGGCTAATGAAAAACTGTTTTTT.

This sequence joins TRBV7-2 and TRBJ2-1; 10 bases are shared with TRBD2. The V and J ends lost 6 bases and 5 bases, in that order; junction bases with no gene match: 10. The CDR3 is made up of 16 amino acids. CDR1 and CDR2 (germline): SGHTA, FQGNSA. CDR3 protein: CASRISGRGVNNEQFF. The CDR3 DNA follows: TGTGCCAGCAGAATAAGCGGGAGGGGAGTTAACAATGAGCAGTTCTTC.

This clone has only one observation. The V gene is TRBV6-6, the J gene TRBJ2-1; TRBD1 matches at 9 bases. Germline assignment: CDR1 MNHNY and CDR2 SVGAGI (reference sequence). The V segment lost 0 bases and the J segment 10 bases; nucleotides outside the gene matches: 10. The CDR3 length is 16 residues. The CDR3 sequence is CASSYSPGQGPSEQFF. The CDR3 DNA sequence: TGTGCCAGCAGTTACTCTCCGGGACAGGGCCCCAGCGAGCAGTTCTTC.

This rearrangement joins TRBV28 to TRBJ1-5; TRBD1 matches 7 bases. Germline-derived CDR1 and CDR2 are MDHEN and SYDVKM. The CDR3 length is 14 residues. With V trimmed by 8 bases and J by 0 bases, 4 bases remained unmatched. CDR3 residues: CASRQGGSNQPQHF. As DNA, the CDR3 is TGTGCCAGCCGACAGGGTGGTAGCAATCAGCCCCAGCATTTT.

This chain uses TRBV7-8 with TRBJ1-1, with a possible D match to TRBD1 (5 bases). V was clipped by 1 base and J by 4 bases, with 22 bases between them. Germline-derived CDR1 and CDR2 are SGHVS and FQNEAQ. The CDR3 spans 18 residues. CDR3 DNA sequence: TGTGCCAGCAGCTTAGTACGGAGTAGACAGCTTTCTGGCACTGAAGCTTTCTTT. Protein: CASSLVRSRQLSGTEAFF.

This rearrangement joins TRBV5-5 to TRBJ1-1, with TRBD1 matching over 7 bases. The germline gives CDR1 SGHKS, CDR2 YYEKEE (reference sequence). V was pared by 3 bases and J by 1 base, with 9 bases of the junction left unmatched. This CDR3 has 16 amino acids. CDR3 protein: CASSSYPDRKNTEAFF. In DNA form, the CDR3 reads TGTGCCAGCAGCTCCTACCCGGACAGGAAGAACACTGAAGCTTTCTTT.

The J gene is TRBJ1-1, the V gene TRBV19; perhaps TRBD1 as D (5 bases). The V and J ends lost 5 bases and 5 bases respectively, with 12 bases between them. Germline values: CDR1 LNHDA, CDR2 SQIVND (reference sequence). The CDR3 extends over 13 amino acids. CDR3 coding DNA: TGTGCCAGTAGTTTGATGGGGGGGACTGAAGCTTTCTTT. Residues: CASSLMGGTEAFF.

The rearrangement joins TRBV10-3 to TRBJ2-2; 12 bases match TRBD2. With 2 bases clipped from V and 3 bases from J, the junction kept 19 bases outside the gene matches. Germline CDR1 and CDR2: ENHRY and SYGVKD. The CDR3 consists of 22 residues. This CDR3 is CAISEVTSGSIPFRGDTGELFF. Written as DNA, the CDR3 is TGTGCCATCAGTGAGGTGACTAGCGGGAGTATACCTTTCCGTGGGGACACCGGGGAGCTGTTTTTT.

V and J are TRBV9 and TRBJ1-3; D not certain. With 0 bases removed from V and 0 bases from J, the gap between germline ends came to 10 bases. The CDR3 has 16 residues. Germline CDR1 is SGDLS and CDR2 is YYNGEE. For the CDR3, the DNA is TGTGCCAGCAGCGTAGTTAGCAGTTCCTCTGGAAACACCATATATTTT. This codes for CASSVVSSSSGNTIYF.

The chain carries TRBV2 and TRBJ1-1; no clear D gene. Trimming shortened V by 5 bases and J by 4 bases, and 8 bases separated the two germline ends. CDR3 length equals 12 residues. Germline CDR1 and CDR2: SNHLY and FYNNEI. The CDR3 nucleotides are TGTGCCAGCAGTTGGAGGGTCACTGAAGCTTTCTTT. Translating it yields CASSWRVTEAFF.

V and J are TRBV5-4 and TRBJ2-2, with 10 nucleotides matching TRBD1. V gave up 4 bases and J gave up 2 bases; unmatched junction bases: 11. CDR3 length equals 18 residues. CDR1 and CDR2 from the germline V gene are SGHNT and YYREEE (reference sequence). This chain's CDR3 is CASSLLPTGGYNTGELFF. CDR3 sequence (DNA): TGTGCCAGCAGCCTACTTCCGACAGGGGGCTACAACACCGGGGAGCTGTTTTTT.

The chain links TRBV7-2 to TRBJ2-1; D is perhaps TRBD2 (6 bases). Trimming took off 4 bases at V and 10 bases at J, with 14 bases between the two ends. Germline loops: CDR1 SGHTA, CDR2 FQGNSA. This CDR3 contains 13 residues. CDR3 nucleotide sequence: TGTGCCAGCAGCTCCCGCGAGAGCGGGGAGCAGTTCTTC. Protein product: CASSSRESGEQFF.

This clone has a handful of counts. The chain joins TRBV7-2 to TRBJ1-3; D might be TRBD1 (6 bases). The V gene's germline CDR1 is SGHTA and CDR2 FQGNSA. The CDR3 totals 14 residues. The V and J ends lost 5 bases and 7 bases respectively, with 15 bases between them. The CDR3 is CASSGIRQGNTIYF. As DNA, the CDR3 is TGTGCCAGCAGCGGGATCCGGCAGGGGAACACCATATATTTT.

This clone is a singleton in its sample. The chain recombines TRBV6-1 with TRBJ2-1, with TRBD2 identical over 10 bases. The CDR3 loop spans 14 amino acids. Trimming removed 6 bases from V and 2 bases from J; junction bases left unmatched: 1. Germline assignment: CDR1 MNHNS and CDR2 SASEGT. CDR3 sequence (DNA): TGTGCCAGCAGCACTAGCGGGGCCTACAATGAGCAGTTCTTC. Its protein product is CASSTSGAYNEQFF.

The V and J genes are TRBV18 and TRBJ1-1; no definite D call. The CDR3 totals 15 residues. V dropped 3 bases and J dropped 2 bases, with 13 bases sitting between them. CDR1 is KGHSH, CDR2 LQKENI, per germline. For the CDR3, the DNA is TGTGCCAGCTCACCTCCGCGATCCCCCAACACTGAAGCTTTCTTT. The encoded protein is CASSPPRSPNTEAFF. The full variable domain, its missing parts supplied by reference TRBV18 and TRBJ1-1, is NAGVMQNPRHLVRRRGQEARLRCSPMKGHSHVYWYRQLPEEGLKFMVYLQKENIIDESGMPKERFSAEFPKEGPSILRIQQVVRGDSAAYFCASSPPRSPNTEAFFGQGTRLTVV.

The CDR3 DNA follows: TGTGCCAGCAGCTTAAAAGGAGGGATGGCGGGTACGCAGTATTTT. It codes for CASSLKGGMAGTQYF. The gene calls are TRBV7-3 and TRBJ2-3, with a weak D call TRBD2 (6 bases). Trimming shortened V by 1 base and J by 8 bases, and 16 bases separated the two germline ends. This CDR3 has 15 residues. Per germline, CDR1 SGHTA and CDR2 FQGTGA.

The chain combines TRBV6-1 with TRBJ2-7; 9 positions agree with TRBD1. CDR1 MNHNS and CDR2 SASEGT come from the germline V gene. This CDR3 is 15 amino acids long. Trimming at V came to 8 bases and at J to 0 bases, leaving 8 bases not matched to a gene. The CDR3 sequence: CASRATGQGSYEQYF. CDR3 nucleotide sequence: TGTGCCAGCCGGGCGACGGGACAGGGCTCCTACGAGCAGTACTTC.

The genes are TRBV10-3 and TRBJ1-1; no clear D gene. V gave up 8 bases and J gave up 1 base, with 11 bases separating them. This CDR3 spans 13 amino acids. Germline lookup yields CDR1 ENHRY and CDR2 SYGVKD. This CDR3 reads CAIQAQTNTEAFF. CDR3 bases: TGTGCCATCCAAGCGCAGACGAACACTGAAGCTTTCTTT.

This clone was found a few times. V is TRBV4-2 and J is TRBJ2-5; a weak D match, TRBD2 (7 bases). Germline V gives CDR1 LGHNA, CDR2 YNFKEQ. V was pared by 1 base and J by 5 bases, with 17 bases between. This CDR3 is built from 16 residues. The CDR3 sequence is CASSQGRGGGAETQYF. In DNA form, the CDR3 reads TGTGCCAGCAGCCAAGGGAGGGGCGGGGGCGCGGAGACCCAGTACTTC.

V and J are TRBV5-6 and TRBJ2-7; TRBD1 aligns across 8 bases. Germline CDR1 and CDR2: SGHDT and YYEEEE. The CDR3 has 16 amino acids. V trimming: 6 bases; J trimming: 2 bases; junction bases outside the gene matches: 13. The chain's CDR3 is CASKLLSTGDAYEQYF. CDR3 nucleotide sequence: TGTGCCAGCAAACTACTCTCGACAGGGGACGCCTACGAGCAGTACTTC.

CDR3 residues: CASSPMDSPYGYTF. CDR3 DNA sequence: TGTGCCAGTAGCCCAATGGACAGCCCTTATGGCTACACCTTC. This chain connects TRBV19 to TRBJ1-2; weak D call: TRBD1 (6 bases). CDR3 length equals 14 residues. From germline, CDR1 is LNHDA and CDR2 SQIVND (reference sequence). The V and J ends lost 6 bases and 5 bases respectively, with 16 bases between them.

This chain links TRBV14 with TRBJ2-7; a possible D gene is TRBD2 (6 bases). V lost 2 bases and J lost 3, with 14 bases in between. The germline V gene has CDR1 SGHDN and CDR2 FVKESK. This CDR3 spans 15 amino acids. The CDR3: CASSQLLARGYEQYF. For the CDR3, the DNA is TGTGCCAGCAGCCAACTCCTAGCGAGAGGCTACGAGCAGTACTTC.

The rearrangement joins TRBV19 to TRBJ2-5; 9 bases line up with TRBD1. This CDR3 spans 16 amino acids. Germline lookup yields CDR1 LNHDA and CDR2 SQIVND (reference sequence). V trimming: 5 bases; J trimming: 5 bases; junction bases outside the gene matches: 12. This CDR3 reads CASSPRTGEGGETQYF. The CDR3 nucleotides are TGTGCCAGTAGTCCCCGGACAGGGGAGGGTGGGGAGACCCAGTACTTC.

The chain is built from TRBV20-1 and TRBJ2-7, with D possibly matching TRBD1 (6 bases). Germline V gene data show CDR1 as DFQATT and CDR2 as SNEGSKA (reference sequence). Trimming left V 5 bases short and J 4 bases short, with 9 bases between. The CDR3 runs to 11 residues. In nucleotides, the CDR3 is TGCAGTGCTGAACAGGGATACGAGCAGTACTTC. Amino acid sequence: CSAEQGYEQYF.

This clone was detected only a few times. This sequence joins TRBV19 and TRBJ2-3; no definite D call. V gave up 5 bases and J gave up 0 bases, with 9 bases separating them. The CDR3 contains 14 residues. The germline V gene encodes CDR1 LNHDA and CDR2 SQIVND (reference sequence). CDR3 sequence reads: CASSLGPSTDTQYF. Written as DNA, the CDR3 is TGTGCCAGTAGTTTGGGCCCTAGCACAGATACGCAGTATTTT.

This clone was recorded only once. The rearrangement joins TRBV19 to TRBJ2-2; possible D gene TRBD1, 6 bases. Germline V gives CDR1 LNHDA, CDR2 SQIVND (reference sequence). V was cut by 2 bases and J by 2 bases, with 12 bases left in between. The CDR3 contains 16 residues. The CDR3 spells CASSIRGWYNTGELFF. In DNA, the CDR3 is TGTGCCAGTAGTATAAGGGGGTGGTATAACACCGGGGAGCTGTTTTTT.

This clone appeared once. The chain has TRBV7-3 and TRBJ2-7; 10 bases agree with TRBD2. V shed 5 bases and J 5 bases; nucleotides not matched to a gene: 3. The CDR3 is 13 amino acids. Germline V lookup: CDR1 SGHTA, CDR2 FQGTGA. CDR3 sequence reads: CASSVLAGDEQYF. CDR3 nucleotides: TGTGCCAGCAGCGTCCTAGCGGGAGACGAGCAGTACTTC.

This clone showed up just a few times. V gene TRBV28 combines with J gene TRBJ1-3; 11 positions match TRBD1. The ends lost 5 bases at V and 0 bases at J; junction bases unmatched: 6. CDR1 is MDHEN and CDR2 is SYDVKM in the germline V gene. The CDR3 is made up of 17 amino acids. The CDR3 here is CASSQGTGGHSGNTIYF. CDR3 nucleotides: TGTGCCAGCAGTCAGGGGACAGGGGGTCACTCTGGAAACACCATATATTTT.

This clone came up once. This rearrangement joins TRBV2 to TRBJ1-2, with 8 bases fitting TRBD1. The V gene's germline CDR1 is SNHLY and CDR2 FYNNEI. V gave up 8 bases and J gave up 8 bases; unmatched junction bases: 13. This CDR3 comprises 14 residues. In DNA, the CDR3 is TGTGCCAGCTCTCAGATACAGGGGGTCAACGGCTACACCTTC. Translation gives CASSQIQGVNGYTF.

The J gene is TRBJ1-1, the V gene TRBV4-1, with TRBD1 as a possible D gene (6 bases). Germline CDR1 is MGHRA and CDR2 is YSYEKL. The CDR3 has 11 residues. V lost 4 bases and J lost 10, with 10 bases in between. The CDR3 here is CASSRTGLAFF. CDR3 nucleotides: TGCGCCAGCAGCCGTACAGGGTTAGCTTTCTTT.